This T cell receptor (beta chain) was sequenced during a study of patients and donors after allogeneic stem cell transplantation (dated by TCRdb to 2019 to 2021). Libraries were built with RT-PCR. The sequencing machine was a NextSeq 550. The raw public data were reprocessed by TCRdb itself: fastp quality trimming at Q25, MiXCR clonotype calling, in-frame beta chains only. When rows share a CDR3 protein, they turn into one entry using the most common DNA and genes. The sample includes 390,000 or so distinct CDR3 sequences, with 15% to 20% observed a single time. The ten top clones hold roughly 7.2% of the sample. This clonotype was seen only a few times. The target of this receptor is not known. There are no base qualities to consult, and no much larger clone falls within one base. Taken from the germline V gene, the CDR1 and CDR2 loops are MNHEY and SVGAGI. The germline V end is reduced by 1 base and the J end by 1 base; junction bases left unmatched: 4. From the cysteine up to the phenylalanine, the CDR3 has a length of 18 residues. Only the CDR3 region is kept as DNA, spanning 54 bases read in frame from base 1.

The sequence joins TRBV6-5 to TRBJ2-1, and 13 junctional nucleotides match TRBD2. Sequenced sample: blood, either unsorted or a sorted T cell fraction (not recorded which). The sequence came from a human donor who was either an allogeneic HSCT recipient or a stem cell or donor lymphocyte infusion donor (not recorded which). It is not recorded whose cells these are; they may come from a transplant donor. The CDR3 region: CASSYWRTSGGSYNEQFF. The DNA sequence follows: TGTGCCAGCAGTTACTGGAGGACTAGCGGGGGTTCCTACAATGAGCAGTTCTTC.